Listed here are 27 T cell receptor beta chains from one sample, sequenced in a study of CD8 T cells in Susac syndrome. cDNA came from about 0.5 to 1 ug RNA primed by random hexamers. MiXCR, run by TCRdb on the immunoSEQ multiplex PCR reads, gives a single entry per CDR3 protein. Among about 150,000 distinct CDR3 sequences listed, roughly 94% were seen once. The sequenced sample was CD8+ T cells from PBMCs. These receptors were obtained from a human donor with Susac syndrome.

The chain couples TRBV5-1 to TRBJ1-2, with 7 bases matching TRBD1. After removal of 4 bases from V and 6 bases from J, the junction contained 6 bases not matched to a gene. Germline CDR1 is SGHRS and CDR2 is YFSETQ. CDR3 length: 13 residues. The CDR3 reads CASSRTGEDGYTF. CDR3 coding DNA: TGCGCCAGCAGCCGGACAGGAGAGGATGGCTACACCTTC. Variable domain in full (rest from reference TRBV5-1 and TRBJ1-2): KAGVTQTPRYLIKTRGQQVTLSCSPISGHRSVSWYQQTPGQGLQFLFEYFSETQRNKGNFPGRFSGRQFSNSRSEMNVSTLELGDSALYLCASSRTGEDGYTFGSGTRLTVV.

This chain uses TRBV28 with TRBJ2-2, with D uncertain. V lost 2 bases, J lost 6 bases, and 7 bases lay in between. CDR3 length equals 13 residues. Germline CDR1 MDHEN, CDR2 SYDVKM. The CDR3 sequence: CASSLTDAGELFF. The CDR3 DNA is TGTGCCAGCAGTTTAACGGACGCCGGGGAGCTGTTTTTT.

This chain connects TRBV20-1 to TRBJ1-5; no clear D. CDR1 and CDR2 (germline): DFQATT, SNEGSKA (reference sequence). Trimming shortened V by 0 bases and J by 6 bases, and 12 bases separated the two germline ends. CDR3 length: 14 residues. The CDR3: CSARDEASAQPQHF. The DNA of the CDR3 is TGCAGTGCTAGAGATGAGGCGTCGGCTCAGCCCCAGCATTTT.

V gene TRBV19 combines with J gene TRBJ2-1; 7 positions agree with TRBD1. The germline V gene has CDR1 LNHDA and CDR2 SQIVND (reference sequence). CDR3 length: 16 amino acids. V trimming: 0 bases; J trimming: 2 bases; junction bases outside the gene matches: 4. CDR3 loop: CASSIDPTGPYNEQFF. CDR3 DNA sequence: TGTGCCAGTAGTATAGATCCGACAGGGCCCTACAATGAGCAGTTCTTC. The entire variable domain, with the rest obtained from reference TRBV19 and TRBJ2-1, is as follows: DGGITQSPKYLFRKEGQNVTLSCEQNLNHDAMYWYRQDPGQGLRLIYYSQIVNDFQKGDIAEGYSVSREKKESFPLTVTSAQKNPTAFYLCASSIDPTGPYNEQFFGPGTRLTVL.

V usage is TRBV20-1 and J usage is TRBJ2-3; 7 nucleotides align to TRBD2. Trimming cost V 6 bases and J 7 bases; bases outside gene matches: 16. Germline V gene lookup returns CDR1 DFQATT and CDR2 SNEGSKA (reference sequence). The CDR3 is 15 residues long. The CDR3 is CSATTSRYPDHTQYF. As DNA, the CDR3 is TGCAGTGCAACGACTAGCCGATATCCCGACCATACGCAGTATTTT.

This clonotype was seen just once. V gene TRBV4-1 combines with J gene TRBJ1-1, with a possible D match to TRBD1 (5 bases). CDR1 is MGHRA, CDR2 YSYEKL, per germline. The length of the CDR3 is 13 residues. The V and J ends lost 5 bases and 11 bases respectively, with 18 bases between them. The CDR3 bases are TGCGCCAGCAGCTTACAAGGGGCAAAGGGCGCTTTCTTT. Encoded protein: CASSLQGAKGAFF.

The chain has TRBV19 and TRBJ2-3; D not certain. The germline gives CDR1 LNHDA, CDR2 SQIVND (reference sequence). CDR3 length equals 15 residues. V was pared by 3 bases and J by 6 bases, with 16 bases between. The CDR3 sequence: CASSINDLPTDTQYF. CDR3 bases: TGTGCCAGTAGTATTAATGACCTCCCGACGGATACGCAGTATTTT.

This chain joins TRBV20-1 and TRBJ2-5, with 7 bases aligning to TRBD1. The junction had 8 bases not matched to a gene; V was cut back by 1 base and J by 3 bases. Germline V lookup: CDR1 DFQATT, CDR2 SNEGSKA (reference sequence). The CDR3 contains 15 residues. CDR3 loop: CSARGYRTGEETQYF. The CDR3, as DNA: TGCAGTGCTAGAGGATATCGAACAGGGGAAGAGACCCAGTACTTC.

This chain connects TRBV3-1 to TRBJ1-2, with unresolved D. The CDR3 contains 15 residues. V was clipped by 4 bases and J by 5 bases, with 17 bases between them. Per the germline V gene, CDR1 is LGHDT and CDR2 is YNNKEL (reference sequence). CDR3 nucleotides: TGTGCCAGCAGCCCCCCCTTTACGGCGGCGTATGGCTACACCTTC. Its protein product is CASSPPFTAAYGYTF.

The gene calls are TRBV15 and TRBJ1-3, with D possibly matching TRBD1 (5 bases). Deletions cut 1 base from V and 2 bases from J, with 9 bases between. CDR3 length: 15 amino acids. Germline assignment: CDR1 LNHNV and CDR2 YYDKDF (reference sequence). For the CDR3, the DNA is TGTGCCACCAGCAGAGGCAGGGCACCTGGAAACACCATATATTTT. Encoded protein: CATSRGRAPGNTIYF.

This clonotype was counted once. The CDR3 loop is CASGGGLEQYF. The CDR3 DNA reads as TGTGCCAGCGGGGGAGGGCTCGAGCAGTACTTC. The chain employs TRBV19 and TRBJ2-7; 7 nucleotides align to TRBD2. Trimming at V came to 9 bases and at J to 6 bases, leaving 5 bases not matched to a gene. Germline CDR1 reads LNHDA; CDR2 reads SQIVND (reference sequence). The CDR3 loop spans 11 amino acids.

V usage is TRBV20-1 and J usage is TRBJ2-1; 7 bases line up with TRBD2. The CDR3 is 16 residues long. Trimming cost V 3 bases and J 0 bases; bases outside gene matches: 8. Germline CDR1 reads DFQATT; CDR2 reads SNEGSKA (reference sequence). The CDR3 spells CSASDRASGSYNEQFF. CDR3 in DNA: TGCAGTGCTAGCGACCGAGCTAGCGGCTCCTACAATGAGCAGTTCTTC.

The chain recombines TRBV24-1 with TRBJ2-6, with D tentatively TRBD2 (6 bases). The CDR3 runs to 17 residues. Trimming took off 3 bases at V and 0 bases at J, with 11 bases between the two ends. Germline CDR1 is KGHDR and CDR2 is SFDVKD. CDR3 sequence: CATSDRGLPSGANVLTF. In DNA, the CDR3 is TGTGCCACCAGTGATAGGGGACTCCCCTCTGGGGCCAACGTCCTGACTTTC.

The gene calls are TRBV2 and TRBJ1-1; TRBD1 matches 7 bases. CDR1 SNHLY and CDR2 FYNNEI come from the germline V gene. V gave up 7 bases and J gave up 0 bases; unmatched junction bases: 8. This CDR3 spans 15 amino acids. The CDR3 DNA sequence: TGTGCCAGCACGACAGGGACGCTGATGAACACTGAAGCTTTCTTT. This gives the protein CASTTGTLMNTEAFF.

This clonotype was picked up one time. The CDR3 sequence: CASSQEVGPETQYF. The CDR3 DNA follows: TGTGCCAGCAGCCAAGAGGTGGGCCCGGAGACCCAGTACTTC. The chain is built from TRBV3-1 and TRBJ2-5; D remains ambiguous. CDR3 length equals 14 residues. Per germline, CDR1 LGHDT and CDR2 YNNKEL (reference sequence). Deletions cut 0 bases from V and 5 bases from J, with 10 bases between.

This clonotype was seen once. This chain connects TRBV3-1 to TRBJ1-1, with 9 bases matching TRBD1. The V gene's germline CDR1 is LGHDT and CDR2 YNNKEL (reference sequence). The trim removed 6 bases at V and 5 bases at J, leaving 10 bases unmatched. This CDR3 region has 15 residues. In DNA, the CDR3 is TGTGCCAGCAGACATTTGACAGGGGGGTGGACTGAAGCTTTCTTT. Translated, it gives CASRHLTGGWTEAFF.

This clonotype was seen only once. V usage is TRBV10-3 and J usage is TRBJ2-7; tentatively, D is TRBD2 (5 bases). CDR3 length equals 17 residues. Germline V gene data show CDR1 as ENHRY and CDR2 as SYGVKD. V lost 6 bases and J lost 1, with 22 bases in between. The chain's CDR3 is CAISRADPEGRSYEQYF. The CDR3 DNA reads TGTGCCATCAGCCGAGCGGATCCCGAGGGCCGGTCCTACGAGCAGTACTTC.

The gene calls are TRBV27 and TRBJ2-1; D possibly uses TRBD1 or TRBD2 (6 bases each). CDR3 length equals 13 residues. Trimming pared 8 bases from V and 5 bases from J, leaving 13 bases between. Germline values: CDR1 MNHEY, CDR2 SMNVEV (reference sequence). This CDR3 is CASELGGNNEQFF. The CDR3 nucleotides read TGTGCCAGCGAGCTAGGGGGGAACAATGAGCAGTTCTTC.

The chain combines TRBV24-1 with TRBJ2-1, with TRBD1 as a possible D gene (6 bases). The CDR3 loop spans 14 amino acids. The germline CDR1 and CDR2 sequences are KGHDR and SFDVKD. V lost 2 bases and J lost 4, with 8 bases in between. The CDR3: CATSDYQGYNEQFF. The CDR3 nucleotides are TGTGCCACCAGTGATTACCAGGGGTACAATGAGCAGTTCTTC.

This clonotype was counted once. The gene calls are TRBV5-6 and TRBJ1-1; D gene uncertain. The V end was cut by 2 bases, the J end by 1 base, with 6 bases between. CDR3 size: 13 residues. CDR1 is SGHDT and CDR2 is YYEEEE in the germline V gene. The CDR3 DNA reads as TGTGCCAGCAGCTTTACTACGAACACTGAAGCTTTCTTT. Amino acid sequence: CASSFTTNTEAFF.

The chain has TRBV27 and TRBJ2-7; the match to TRBD1 covers 10 bases. V lost 8 bases and J lost 5; bases outside the gene matches: 12. CDR1 is MNHEY and CDR2 is SMNVEV in the germline V gene (reference sequence). The CDR3 has 15 amino acids. The CDR3 DNA follows: TGTGCCAGCGGGTACGGACAGGGGGGTCTCCACGAGCAGTACTTC. Amino acid sequence: CASGYGQGGLHEQYF.

The J gene is TRBJ1-5, the V gene TRBV4-1; TRBD1 aligns across 7 bases. CDR3 length: 15 amino acids. Germline values: CDR1 MGHRA, CDR2 YSYEKL. With 0 bases clipped from V and 4 bases from J, the junction kept 3 bases outside the gene matches. The CDR3 nucleotides are TGCGCCAGCAGCCAAGACGCGACAGGGAATCAGCCCCAGCATTTT. The encoded protein is CASSQDATGNQPQHF.

The chain carries TRBV5-4 and TRBJ2-7; D remains ambiguous. The CDR3 covers 13 residues. V lost 0 bases, J lost 3 bases, and 7 bases lay in between. Per germline, CDR1 SGHNT and CDR2 YYREEE (reference sequence). The CDR3 loop is CASSLVDSYEQYF. CDR3 DNA: TGTGCCAGCAGCTTGGTAGATAGCTACGAGCAGTACTTC.

The V call is TRBV5-6, the J call TRBJ2-7; possibly TRBD1 or TRBD2 for D (6 bases each). V lost 2 bases and J 5 bases, leaving 11 bases between the germline ends. CDR3 size: 13 residues. CDR1 and CDR2 from the germline V gene are SGHDT and YYEEEE. The CDR3 DNA sequence: TGTGCCAGCAGCTTAGGGGGGTTAGACGAGCAGTACTTC. Translating gives CASSLGGLDEQYF.

The J gene is TRBJ2-5, the V gene TRBV28, with TRBD1 matching 9 bases. V lost 7 bases and J lost 5; bases outside the gene matches: 5. Germline loops: CDR1 MDHEN, CDR2 SYDVKM. This CDR3 has 13 amino acids. CDR3 sequence: CASIDRGIETQYF. CDR3 sequence (DNA): TGTGCCAGCATAGACAGGGGGATTGAGACCCAGTACTTC.

This CDR3 reads CASSPRWLAGRETQYF. The CDR3 DNA sequence: TGTGCCAGCTCACCACGTTGGCTAGCGGGGAGAGAGACCCAGTACTTC. V gene TRBV18 combines with J gene TRBJ2-5, with 9 bases fitting TRBD2. CDR1 and CDR2 from the germline V gene are KGHSH and LQKENI. V lost 1 base, J lost 4 bases, and 7 bases stayed unmatched. The CDR3 has 16 amino acids.

The count of this clonotype is one. J is TRBJ2-3 and V is TRBV2; D possibly corresponds to TRBD2 (5 bases). CDR1 is SNHLY and CDR2 is FYNNEI in the germline V gene. Trimming left V 3 bases short and J 6 bases short, with 16 bases between. The CDR3 covers 15 residues. The chain's CDR3 is CASSDAGDRADTQYF. DNA for the CDR3: TGTGCCAGCAGTGATGCGGGCGACCGGGCTGATACGCAGTATTTT.